There are many counts of the clone carrying this T cell receptor (beta chain). Individual cDNA molecules carried attached unique molecular identifiers. MiXCR, applied by TCRdb to the 5' RACE reads, yields one record per CDR3 protein. The sample yields 50,000 to 80,000 distinct CDR3 sequences, roughly 9% seen once. The data stem from a study of early T cells in non-severe SARS-CoV-2 infection. V lost 5 bases and J 3 bases, leaving 17 bases between the germline ends. Germline-derived CDR1 and CDR2 are MNHEY and SMNVEV (reference sequence). The CDR3 covers 16 residues. The chain employs TRBV27 and TRBJ2-1, with D perhaps matching TRBD1 (6 bases). The TCR comes from an adult who was a healthcare worker with PCR-confirmed SARS-CoV-2 infection or an uninfected control (not recorded which). The sample consisted of whole blood, taken at baseline. The CDR3 here is CASSQSTGLVYNEQFF. The CDR3 DNA sequence: TGTGCCAGCAGTCAGAGTACAGGGCTTGTCTACAATGAGCAGTTCTTC.